This TCR beta chain derives from a study of cytomegalovirus exposure and HLA in healthy donors. V gave up 4 bases and J gave up 6 bases, with 16 bases separating them. Germline V lookup: CDR1 SGHNT, CDR2 YYREEE (reference sequence). The CDR3 has 15 residues. This PCR relied on a set of 60 Vbeta primers and 13 Jbeta primers. Assay used: immunoSEQ multiplex PCR; TCRdb lists only in-frame clones, some missing. The sample records 180,000 or so clones, roughly 85% being singletons. The sequenced sample was PBMCs. The TCR comes from a male donor in good health and CMV-seronegative. This chain links TRBV5-4 with TRBJ1-4, with D possibly matching TRBD1 (6 bases). The CDR3 DNA reads TGTGCCAGCAGCCGGCGGGGGGGCGGAGATGAAAAACTGTTTTTT. It is translated as CASSRRGGGDEKLFF. The variable domain in full, with the rest retrieved from reference TRBV5-4 and TRBJ1-4, is ETGVTQSPTHLIKTRGQQVTLRCSSQSGHNTVSWYQQALGQGPQFIFQYYREEENGRGNFPPRFSGLQFPNYSSELNVNALELDDSALYLCASSRRGGGDEKLFFGSGTQLSVL.